This TCR beta chain came from a study of blood T cell repertoires in COVID-19 (TCRdb year 2020). Some background on the complete study: Collaborator samples came from the United States, Italy and Spain and covered acute and convalescent phases of COVID-19. The prospective study material was composed of cDNA or gDNA derived from T cells, B-cell-depleted T cells, or PBMCs. Samples were obtained from the ongoing ImmuneRACE study (first 160 participants) and from over a thousand subjects provided by 6 global collaborators. HLA class I and class II types, where available, came from metadata supplied by the sample provider rather than from assay-based typing. Nearly every sample came with metadata listing a de-identified subject ID, COVID-19 status, age in years and sex. Subjects who had been exposed to COVID-19, were actively infected with it, or had recovered from it provided the deeply sampled blood TCRbeta repertoires that made up the dataset. The repertoires were made available in a free public database intended to serve as a resource for research on the immune response to SARS-CoV-2.

At one collaborating source in Seattle, patients were enrolled during active infection and were followed longitudinally through the course of disease. Whole blood was collected in K2EDTA tubes by collaborating institutions according to the institutions' own protocols. For TCRbeta analysis, collaborators shipped samples in one of three forms: frozen whole blood, isolated PBMCs, or DNA extracted from either of those sample types. Of note for this clone: The specificity of this receptor is unknown. The sample holds no much larger clone one base away, and base qualities are not on file.

TCRbeta CDR3 regions were amplified from genomic DNA using the immunoSEQ Assay, a bias-controlled multiplex PCR. For the original study's pipeline: Nucleated cell counts per sample were estimated from amplification of reference gene primers within the assay. To quantify the absolute abundance of each unique TCRbeta CDR3 rearrangement, sequence reads were collapsed and filtered. Productive Simpson clonality was computed per sample as the square root of Simpson's diversity index over productive rearrangements. As stored in TCRdb, this immuneACCESS dataset retains in-frame rearrangements with V and J assigned. A fraction of the clones does not appear; measured against another copy, unresolved V genes explain less than half of the discrepancy, and the remainder lacks a known reason. V, J and clone size reflect that table, while D and trimming were determined from the DNA. The sample table records roughly 260,000 clones; more than 90% of these occur just once. The ten largest clones represent 2.6% of the sample.

V loses 1 base of germline sequence and J loses 4 bases, and the interval between the two ends is 7 bases. The CDR3 runs 14 residues from the cysteine to the phenylalanine. Just CDR3 DNA is preserved here, 42 bases in frame from base 1. CDR1 is given as LNHDA and CDR2 as SQIVND, both from the germline V gene (reference sequence). The research as a whole found: The quantity of clinical and demographic metadata differed by source and by participant and was supplied without curation.

The TCR originated in a person aged 18 to 35 with COVID-19, enrolled during active disease. The V and J segments used are TRBV19 and TRBJ2-2; confidence is insufficient to name the D gene. The sample taken for sequencing was peripheral blood. The nucleotides read TGTGCCAGTAGTATAGGGGCAGGCACCGGGGAGCTGTTTTTT. It codes for CASSIGAGTGELFF.